Shown below are 32 T cell receptor beta chains from a single sample sequenced in a study of T cell repertoires in cytomegalovirus infection. Each CDR3 protein is one row after TCRdb ran MiXCR on the reads. The sample has about 180,000 distinct CDR3 sequences, 17% seen once. Sequencing was performed on CD8+ T cells from PBMCs. The receptor source for this set is a human donor in good health (CMV status not recorded). Some clones in this sample may be carry-over from other donors' samples.

The chain couples TRBV7-6 to TRBJ2-1; 7 bases agree with TRBD1. The CDR3 totals 16 residues. Trimming removed 1 base from V and 5 bases from J; junction bases left unmatched: 8. Germline CDR1 SGHVS, CDR2 FNYEAQ. Written as DNA, the CDR3 is TGTGCCAGCAGCTTAGGGGTTGGGACAGCCAACAATGAGCAGTTCTTC. This encodes CASSLGVGTANNEQFF.

The chain couples TRBV6-5 to TRBJ2-3; D is unresolved. Trimming stripped 0 bases from V and 3 bases from J, with 7 bases between. CDR1 is MNHEY and CDR2 is SVGAGI in the germline V gene. CDR3 length: 14 amino acids. Written as DNA, the CDR3 is TGTGCCAGCAGTTACTCCCTAAGAACAGATACGCAGTATTTT. As protein: CASSYSLRTDTQYF.

This chain connects TRBV6-6 to TRBJ1-1; the D gene is possibly TRBD1 (5 bases). The germline gives CDR1 MNHNY, CDR2 SVGAGI (reference sequence). The CDR3 covers 15 residues. V gave up 2 bases and J gave up 3 bases, with 13 bases separating them. CDR3 bases: TGTGCCAGCAGTTACAGCAGGGAAGGATACACTGAAGCTTTCTTT. Protein: CASSYSREGYTEAFF.

This clonotype turned up a few times. The chain joins TRBV25-1 to TRBJ2-1; 11 bases line up with TRBD1. The CDR3 contains 15 residues. Unmatched junction bases numbered 6, after V lost 5 bases and J lost 6 bases. Looked up from germline, CDR1 is MGHDK and CDR2 is SYGVNS. For the CDR3, the DNA is TGTGCCAGCAGTCCCACCGGGACAGGGGGCAATGAGCAGTTCTTC. It specifies CASSPTGTGGNEQFF.

This clonotype was observed many times. This chain joins TRBV7-2 and TRBJ2-7; D unclear. V was cut by 5 bases and J by 4 bases, with 6 bases left in between. This CDR3 has 11 amino acids. Germline CDR1 SGHTA, CDR2 FQGNSA. Here the CDR3 reads CASSVGYEQYF. DNA for the CDR3: TGTGCCAGCAGCGTCGGTTACGAGCAGTACTTC.

There are a few counts of this clonotype. The chain has TRBV7-8 and TRBJ2-7; perhaps TRBD1 as D (5 bases). The CDR3 covers 14 residues. Germline V gene lookup returns CDR1 SGHVS and CDR2 FQNEAQ. V lost 4 bases, J lost 0 bases, and 10 bases lay in between. The DNA for the CDR3 is TGTGCCAGCAGCTCCACTGACAGCTCCTACGAGCAGTACTTC. Amino acid sequence: CASSSTDSSYEQYF.

The table lists this clonotype with a few counts. The CDR3 protein is CAISENWDRGYNEQFF. DNA of the CDR3: TGTGCCATCAGTGAGAACTGGGACAGGGGCTACAATGAGCAGTTCTTC. The genes are TRBV10-3 and TRBJ2-1; TRBD1 matches 10 bases. The germline V gene has CDR1 ENHRY and CDR2 SYGVKD. After removal of 2 bases from V and 3 bases from J, the junction contained 4 bases not matched to a gene. CDR3 length equals 16 residues.

The chain couples TRBV6-2 or TRBV6-3 to TRBJ2-4; D tentatively fits TRBD1 or TRBD2 (5 bases each). Germline CDR1 is MNHEY and CDR2 is SVGEGT. The CDR3 has 12 residues. The germline V and J ends were trimmed by 6 bases and 4 bases, with 7 bases remaining between them. The CDR3: CASREGKNIQYF. Here the CDR3 DNA reads TGTGCCAGCAGAGAGGGGAAAAACATTCAGTACTTC.

The chain employs TRBV2 and TRBJ1-4; possible D gene TRBD1, 6 bases. The germline CDR1 and CDR2 sequences are SNHLY and FYNNEI. Trimming took off 0 bases at V and 12 bases at J, with 14 bases between the two ends. The CDR3 is 14 amino acids. CDR3 sequence: CASSEAPDSRQLFF. CDR3 coding DNA: TGTGCCAGCAGTGAAGCGCCGGACAGCCGGCAACTGTTTTTT. The entire variable domain, with the rest obtained from reference TRBV2 and TRBJ1-4, is as follows: EPEVTQTPSHQVTQMGQEVILRCVPISNHLYFYWYRQILGQKVEFLVSFYNNEISEKSEIFDDQFSVERPDGSNFTLKIRSTKLEDSAMYFCASSEAPDSRQLFFGSGTQLSVL.

This chain joins TRBV7-9 and TRBJ2-2, with D hard to call. The CDR3 totals 14 residues. In germline, CDR1 is SEHNR, CDR2 FQNEAQ (reference sequence). V lost 6 bases and J lost 4, with 12 bases in between. DNA for the CDR3: TGTGCCAGCAGTCAAACAGACTCCACCGGGGAGCTGTTTTTT. This sequence encodes CASSQTDSTGELFF. The variable domain in full, completed from reference TRBV7-9 and TRBJ2-2, reads DTGVSQNPRHKITKRGQNVTFRCDPISEHNRLYWYRQTLGQGPEFLTYFQNEAQLEKSRLLSDRFSAERPKGSFSTLEIQRTEQGDSAMYLCASSQTDSTGELFFGEGSRLTVL.

This chain joins TRBV7-8 and TRBJ2-3, with D possibly TRBD1 on 5 matching bases. Trimming took off 1 base at V and 5 bases at J, with 16 bases between the two ends. Germline V gives CDR1 SGHVS, CDR2 FQNEAQ. The CDR3 covers 16 residues. As DNA, the CDR3 is TGTGCCAGCAGCTTAGGAGGCAGGGCACTCCAAGATACGCAGTATTTT. Protein product: CASSLGGRALQDTQYF.

This clonotype was seen more than once but under ten times. This rearrangement joins TRBV5-6 to TRBJ2-7; D is undetermined. V shed 0 bases and J shed 3 bases, with 13 bases lying between them. The CDR3 is made up of 15 amino acids. Germline V CDR1 and CDR2: SGHDT, YYEEEE. DNA for the CDR3: TGTGCCAGCAGCTTGGGACGGACGATGTTCTACGAGCAGTACTTC. Translation gives CASSLGRTMFYEQYF.

This clonotype was seen only a few times. The chain recombines TRBV6-2 or TRBV6-3 with TRBJ1-4; no firm D call. CDR3 length: 12 residues. Per germline, CDR1 MNHEY and CDR2 SVGEGT. Trimming stripped 1 base from V and 8 bases from J, with 5 bases between. The CDR3 loop reads CASSYYDEKLFF. The DNA of the CDR3 is TGTGCCAGCAGTTACTATGACGAAAAACTGTTTTTT.

Only a few counts were recorded for this clonotype. V is TRBV7-9 and J is TRBJ2-7; possibly TRBD1 for D (6 bases). Per germline, CDR1 SEHNR and CDR2 FQNEAQ (reference sequence). The CDR3 extends over 16 amino acids. With 5 bases removed from V and 3 bases from J, the gap between germline ends came to 20 bases. CDR3 nucleotide sequence: TGTGCCAGCAGCCATGCGACAGGAAAGCCATTCTACGAGCAGTACTTC. Residues: CASSHATGKPFYEQYF.

The rearrangement joins TRBV28 to TRBJ2-7; no reliable D call. Trimming left V 5 bases short and J 2 bases short, with 19 bases between. Germline CDR1 MDHEN, CDR2 SYDVKM. This CDR3 comprises 16 residues. For the CDR3, the DNA is TGTGCCAGCAGTCAGCTAAGAGGAGCCGTTACCTACGAGCAGTACTTC. Translating it yields CASSQLRGAVTYEQYF.

The V and J genes are TRBV28 and TRBJ1-6; 8 bases line up with TRBD1. J gave up 16 bases and V 6 bases, and 8 bases lay outside the gene matches. The CDR3 is 12 amino acids. Germline loops: CDR1 MDHEN, CDR2 SYDVKM. The CDR3 DNA is TGTGCCAGCAGGCGAGGACAGGGTAGGCTCCACTTT. Encoded protein: CASRRGQGRLHF.

This clonotype was seen a handful of times. V and J are TRBV20-1 and TRBJ2-1; TRBD1 matches 7 bases. V dropped 3 bases and J dropped 6; count of bases not matched to a gene: 11. Per the germline V gene, CDR1 is DFQATT and CDR2 is SNEGSKA (reference sequence). The CDR3 has 15 residues. The DNA for the CDR3 is TGCAGTGCTAGGCTAAGGGACAGTTTTGGCAATGAGCAGTTCTTC. This codes for CSARLRDSFGNEQFF.

This clonotype was observed a handful of times. The chain combines TRBV28 with TRBJ1-6, with D hard to call. This CDR3 is built from 11 residues. Deletions cut 3 bases from V and 10 bases from J, with 4 bases between. Germline loops: CDR1 MDHEN, CDR2 SYDVKM. The CDR3 sequence is CASSFGSPLHF. CDR3 in DNA: TGTGCCAGCAGTTTCGGCTCACCCCTCCACTTT.

This clonotype was counted between two and nine times. V gene TRBV20-1 combines with J gene TRBJ1-2; 7 bases line up with TRBD1. The CDR3 length is 14 residues. Germline CDR1 and CDR2: DFQATT and SNEGSKA (reference sequence). V was pared by 6 bases and J by 7 bases, with 14 bases of the junction left unmatched. The CDR3 DNA sequence: TGCAGTGCCCCTGACAGGGATGGGCAAGGTGGCTACACCTTC. Its protein is CSAPDRDGQGGYTF.

The sample holds a few counts of this clonotype. The chain uses TRBV10-3 and TRBJ1-2, with a weak D call TRBD1 (6 bases). Germline V lookup: CDR1 ENHRY, CDR2 SYGVKD. Trimming removed 8 bases at V and 8 bases at J, with 24 bases between. The CDR3 is made up of 15 amino acids. CDR3 DNA: TGTGCCATCTACCCAGGACAGTCCTTGGGCGAGGGCTACACCTTC. Translation: CAIYPGQSLGEGYTF.

This clonotype was seen more than once but under ten times. This chain connects TRBV4-1 to TRBJ1-2; D remains unclear. The germline V gene encodes CDR1 MGHRA and CDR2 YSYEKL. V was clipped by 0 bases and J by 4 bases, with 12 bases between them. The CDR3 sequence is 15 residues long. CDR3 in DNA: TGCGCCAGCAGCCAAGAGGACGGATTGGGCTATGGCTACACCTTC. Protein sequence: CASSQEDGLGYGYTF.

J is TRBJ2-1 and V is TRBV29-1; maybe TRBD1 (5 bases). Germline V gene data show CDR1 as SQVTM and CDR2 as ANQGSEA. This CDR3 is built from 12 residues. The CDR3 nucleotides are TGCGGGGCCAGGGCCGCCTACAATGAGCAGTTCTTC. Amino acids: CGARAAYNEQFF.

This clonotype showed up just once. This chain uses TRBV29-1 with TRBJ1-1, with 7 bases aligning to TRBD1. J lost 0 bases, V lost 5 bases, and 3 bases had no gene match. The CDR3 extends over 13 amino acids. Germline CDR1 reads SQVTM; CDR2 reads ANQGSEA. The CDR3 here is CSVFGTVNTEAFF. CDR3 nucleotides: TGCAGCGTTTTTGGGACAGTGAACACTGAAGCTTTCTTT.

The rearrangement uses TRBV4-1 and TRBJ2-5, with D hard to call. Per the germline V gene, CDR1 is MGHRA and CDR2 is YSYEKL. Deletions cut 3 bases from V and 2 bases from J, with 4 bases between. This CDR3 has 12 residues. DNA for the CDR3: TGCGCCAGCAGCCAGGAACAAGAGACCCAGTACTTC. Translation gives CASSQEQETQYF.

CDR3 sequence (DNA): TGTGCCAGCAGCGGGACTAGCGGGAGTGAGCAGTACTTC. Protein sequence: CASSGTSGSEQYF. The rearrangement joins TRBV7-2 to TRBJ2-7; 14 nucleotides agree with TRBD2. CDR1 and CDR2 (germline): SGHTA, FQGNSA. Trimming at V came to 5 bases and at J to 7 bases, leaving 1 base not matched to a gene. The CDR3 spans 13 residues.

This clonotype has more than one count but fewer than ten. The chain employs TRBV7-3 and TRBJ2-5, with a weak D call TRBD2 (7 bases). The V end lost 5 bases, the J end lost 2 bases, and 15 bases lay between the germline ends. Per germline, CDR1 SGHTA and CDR2 FQGTGA. CDR3 size: 15 residues. The CDR3 DNA sequence: TGTGCCAGCAGCCAGTCGCGGGGGCTTCAAGAGACCCAGTACTTC. Its translation is CASSQSRGLQETQYF.

The V gene is TRBV28, the J gene TRBJ2-7; perhaps D is TRBD1 or TRBD2 (5 bases each). Germline lookup yields CDR1 MDHEN and CDR2 SYDVKM. Trimming removed 2 bases at V and 5 bases at J, with 13 bases between. The CDR3 is 14 amino acids. CDR3 in DNA: TGTGCCAGCAGTTTAGGGGGTCTTGTAGACGAGCAGTACTTC. It yields the protein CASSLGGLVDEQYF.

In this sample, this clonotype turned up a few times. The rearrangement links TRBV6-5 to TRBJ2-3, with 7 bases fitting TRBD2. CDR1 and CDR2 from the germline V gene are MNHEY and SVGAGI. This CDR3 contains 16 residues. V lost 2 bases and J lost 2; bases outside the gene matches: 7. CDR3 loop: CASSYDPSGPTDTQYF. The CDR3 DNA follows: TGTGCCAGCAGTTACGATCCTAGCGGCCCCACAGATACGCAGTATTTT.

The rearrangement joins TRBV28 to TRBJ1-5; TRBD1 matches 9 bases. CDR1 and CDR2 (germline): MDHEN, SYDVKM. The CDR3 runs 13 residues. V trimming: 9 bases; J trimming: 5 bases; junction bases outside the gene matches: 5. CDR3 bases: TGTGCCAGTTACAGGGGGCTGGATCAGCCCCAGCATTTT. Translated, it gives CASYRGLDQPQHF.

Only a few counts were recorded for this clonotype. The V gene is TRBV6-5, the J gene TRBJ2-6; unclear D gene. The CDR3 loop spans 13 amino acids. V was cut by 2 bases and J by 3 bases, with 2 bases left in between. The germline V gene has CDR1 MNHEY and CDR2 SVGAGI. The DNA for the CDR3 is TGTGCCAGCAGTTACGATGGGGCCAACGTCCTGACTTTC. Its translation is CASSYDGANVLTF.

There are a few counts of this clonotype. The gene calls are TRBV2 and TRBJ1-4, with a possible D match to TRBD1 (6 bases). The V and J ends lost 6 bases and 4 bases respectively, with 15 bases between them. The CDR3 contains 15 residues. CDR1 and CDR2 (germline): SNHLY, FYNNEI. CDR3: CASSRDTEFNEKLFF. CDR3 DNA: TGTGCCAGCAGCCGGGACACTGAGTTTAATGAAAAACTGTTTTTT. The full variable domain, with the rest looked up from reference TRBV2 and TRBJ1-4, is EPEVTQTPSHQVTQMGQEVILRCVPISNHLYFYWYRQILGQKVEFLVSFYNNEISEKSEIFDDQFSVERPDGSNFTLKIRSTKLEDSAMYFCASSRDTEFNEKLFFGSGTQLSVL.

The rearrangement uses TRBV20-1 and TRBJ1-2; the D is unclear. The CDR3 covers 12 residues. Per germline, CDR1 DFQATT and CDR2 SNEGSKA (reference sequence). With 5 bases removed from V and 2 bases from J, the gap between germline ends came to 9 bases. Here the CDR3 DNA reads TGCAGTGCTGACGAAGGAAACTATGGCTACACCTTC. The encoded protein is CSADEGNYGYTF.